The rows below give T cell receptor beta chains drawn from one sample of a study of blood T cells in healthy people across ages. TCRdb reanalysed the 5' RACE reads using MiXCR and keeps one entry per CDR3 protein. The table shows 950,000 to 1,200,000 distinct CDR3 sequences, with 35% to 45% occurring only once. Material for sequencing was blood. All receptors come from a man aged 18-30 years in good health. Each CDR3 is given without its conserved first and last residue.

v_call	j_call	cdr3_aa
TRBV29-1	TRBJ2-7	SVEGGGTYNEQY
TRBV20-1	TRBJ1-5	SARKTGDSNQPQH
TRBV20-1	TRBJ2-7	SAMGPQAYEQY
TRBV24-1	TRBJ2-2	ATGTSGESTGELF
TRBV5-8	TRBJ1-1	ASSLVHHTEAF
TRBV7-9	TRBJ1-3	ASSQRRQGENTIY
TRBV20-1	TRBJ1-6	SARTRDNSPLH
TRBV20-1	TRBJ2-3	SARLAGGVNTQY
TRBV20-1	TRBJ2-7	SAAAWSQYGYEQY
TRBV2	TRBJ1-1	ARNIGVNTEAF
TRBV5-5	TRBJ2-7	ASSLRQASSYEQY
TRBV6-2/TRBV6-3	TRBJ1-5	ASRRDMLEPQH
TRBV6-5	TRBJ1-1	ASSLDRAFAEAF
TRBV10-2	TRBJ2-1	ASTRADYNEQF
TRBV3-1	TRBJ1-4	ASSHSPGQRNEKLF
TRBV7-9	TRBJ1-2	ASSLSPDRPT
TRBV4-1	TRBJ1-1	ASSPGGADLNTEAF
TRBV12-3/TRBV12-4	TRBJ2-1	ASSLALDTYNEQF
TRBV20-1	TRBJ2-1	SAGDRPYNEQF
TRBV20-1	TRBJ1-6	SARAGTGNLRDYNSPLH
TRBV7-8	TRBJ1-2	ASSLAVVPGAYYYGYT
TRBV19	TRBJ2-2	ASSTPGHGVHSNTGELF
TRBV3-1	TRBJ1-1	ASSLTGTGGPMNTEAF
TRBV5-8	TRBJ1-1	ASSNLGRQMNTEAF
TRBV27	TRBJ2-1	ASMRPAGNEQF
TRBV12-3/TRBV12-4	-	ASSLEGGNYNEQY
TRBV28	TRBJ2-1	ASSPGPGLAGYYNEQF
TRBV27	TRBJ1-4	ASSSTDRGANEKLF
TRBV7-9	-	ASSLTSMRETQY
TRBV7-8	TRBJ1-2	ASSLAGQTLNGYT
TRBV5-6	TRBJ2-1	ASSRVGSDEQF
TRBV6-1	TRBJ2-5	ASSEATGQLQETQY
TRBV2	TRBJ1-5	ASSEQSGSNQPQH
TRBV20-1	TRBJ2-7	SAREPGQGSYEQY
TRBV20-1	TRBJ1-5	SAKQGGRQPQH
TRBV11-1	TRBJ2-3	ASSAGGLTDTQY
TRBV4-1	TRBJ2-3	ASSQSGTNLNTQY
TRBV10-3	TRBJ2-3	VISVSESTDTQY
TRBV11-2	TRBJ2-3	ASSLDQIGTDTQY
TRBV5-1	TRBJ1-6	ASSPGERSSPLH